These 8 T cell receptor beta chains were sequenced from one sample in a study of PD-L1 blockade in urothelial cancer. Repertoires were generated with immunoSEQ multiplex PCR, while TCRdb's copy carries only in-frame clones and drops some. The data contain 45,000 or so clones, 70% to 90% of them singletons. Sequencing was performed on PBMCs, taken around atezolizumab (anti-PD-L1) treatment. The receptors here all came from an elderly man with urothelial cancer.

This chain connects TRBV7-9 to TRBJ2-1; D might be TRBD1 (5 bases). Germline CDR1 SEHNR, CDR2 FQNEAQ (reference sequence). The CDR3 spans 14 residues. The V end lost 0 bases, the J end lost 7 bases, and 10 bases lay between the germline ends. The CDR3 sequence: CASSLAPGSNEQFF. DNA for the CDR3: TGTGCCAGCAGCTTAGCGCCAGGGTCGAATGAGCAGTTCTTC. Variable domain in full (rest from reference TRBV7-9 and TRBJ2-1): DTGVSQNPRHKITKRGQNVTFRCDPISEHNRLYWYRQTLGQGPEFLTYFQNEAQLEKSRLLSDRFSAERPKGSFSTLEIQRTEQGDSAMYLCASSLAPGSNEQFFGPGTRLTVL.

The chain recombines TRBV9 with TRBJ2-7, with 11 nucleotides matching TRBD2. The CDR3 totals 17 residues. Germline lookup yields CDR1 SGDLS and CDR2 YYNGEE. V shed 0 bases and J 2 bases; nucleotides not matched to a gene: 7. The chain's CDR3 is CASSVGTSGSHTYEQYF. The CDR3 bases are TGTGCCAGCAGCGTAGGAACTAGCGGGAGTCATACCTACGAGCAGTACTTC.

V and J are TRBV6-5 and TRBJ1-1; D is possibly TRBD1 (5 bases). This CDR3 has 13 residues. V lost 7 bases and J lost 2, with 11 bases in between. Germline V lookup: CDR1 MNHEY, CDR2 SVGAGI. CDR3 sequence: CASTGDRNTEAFF. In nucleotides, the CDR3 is TGTGCCAGCACGGGGGATAGAAACACTGAAGCTTTCTTT.

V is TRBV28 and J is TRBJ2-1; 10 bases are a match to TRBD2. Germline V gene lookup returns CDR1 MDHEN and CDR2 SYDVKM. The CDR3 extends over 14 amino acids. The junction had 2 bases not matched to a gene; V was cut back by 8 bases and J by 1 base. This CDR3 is CASHSGGSYNEQFF. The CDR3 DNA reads TGTGCCAGCCATAGCGGGGGGTCCTACAATGAGCAGTTCTTC.

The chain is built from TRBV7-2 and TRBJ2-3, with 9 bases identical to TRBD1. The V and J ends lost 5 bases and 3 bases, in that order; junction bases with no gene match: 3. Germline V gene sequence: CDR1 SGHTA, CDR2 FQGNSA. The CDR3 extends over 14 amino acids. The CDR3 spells CASSLTGGTDTQYF. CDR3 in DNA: TGTGCCAGCAGCCTGACAGGGGGAACAGATACGCAGTATTTT. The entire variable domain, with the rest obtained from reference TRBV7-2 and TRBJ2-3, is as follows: GAGVSQSPSNKVTEKGKDVELRCDPISGHTALYWYRQSLGQGLEFLIYFQGNSAPDKSGLPSDRFSAERTGGSVSTLTIQRTQQEDSAVYLCASSLTGGTDTQYFGPGTRLTVL.

CDR3 protein: CASSERGTGSYEQYF. The CDR3 coding sequence is TGTGCCAGCAGTGAAAGGGGGACAGGCTCCTACGAGCAGTACTTC. The chain is built from TRBV6-1 and TRBJ2-7; 8 bases align to TRBD1. The CDR3 sequence is 15 residues long. The V and J ends lost 2 bases and 0 bases, in that order; junction bases with no gene match: 3. Germline V gene lookup returns CDR1 MNHNS and CDR2 SASEGT.

CDR3 in amino acids: CASSLVPLYQETQYF. The CDR3 DNA follows: TGTGCCAGCAGCTTAGTCCCTCTGTACCAAGAGACCCAGTACTTC. The V gene is TRBV7-2, the J gene TRBJ2-5; no clear D. Trimming stripped 1 base from V and 0 bases from J, with 9 bases between. This CDR3 spans 15 amino acids. Germline V CDR1 and CDR2: SGHTA, FQGNSA.

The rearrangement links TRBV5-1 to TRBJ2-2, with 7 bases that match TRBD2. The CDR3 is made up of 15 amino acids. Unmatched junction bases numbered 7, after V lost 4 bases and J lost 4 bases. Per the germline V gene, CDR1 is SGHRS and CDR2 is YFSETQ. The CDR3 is CASSQDGGGTGELFF. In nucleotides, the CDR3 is TGCGCCAGCAGCCAAGATGGGGGGGGCACCGGGGAGCTGTTTTTT. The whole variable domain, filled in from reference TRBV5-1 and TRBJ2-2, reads KAGVTQTPRYLIKTRGQQVTLSCSPISGHRSVSWYQQTPGQGLQFLFEYFSETQRNKGNFPGRFSGRQFSNSRSEMNVSTLELGDSALYLCASSQDGGGTGELFFGEGSRLTVL.